This is a list of T cell receptor beta chains from one sample in a study of beta chain features in type 1 diabetes. Data came from immunoSEQ multiplex PCR; TCRdb stores just in-frame clones and leaves some out. The sample records about 230,000 clones, 16% being singletons. Sequencing was performed on naive CD4+ T cells from blood. Receptors were obtained from a man aged 25-45 years with type 1 diabetes. Both conserved end residues are part of each CDR3. Each record gives: CDR3 DNA, CDR3 protein, D gene, J gene, V gene, clone size. The D gene is left open where the match is weak. Not every row has a clone size; where given, it reads once, few, many or a size class.

cdr3_nt: TGTGCCAGCAGTTTCCCTGTCAAGCGACAGCCCTACGAGCAGTACTTC; cdr3_aa: CASSFPVKRQPYEQYF; d_call: .; j_call: TRBJ2-7; v_call: TRBV28; clone_size: .
cdr3_nt: TGTGCCAGCAGAGGAGCCAACTATGGCTACACCTTC; cdr3_aa: CASRGANYGYTF; d_call: .; j_call: TRBJ1-2; v_call: TRBV25-1; clone_size: .
cdr3_nt: TGCAGTGACAGGGGGAACACTGAAGCTTTCTTT; cdr3_aa: CSDRGNTEAFF; d_call: TRBD1; j_call: TRBJ1-1; v_call: TRBV20-1; clone_size: .
cdr3_nt: TGTGCCAGCAGCCAAGATCCCTCAGGTTACCGTGGGGATGAGCAGTTCTTC; cdr3_aa: CASSQDPSGYRGDEQFF; d_call: .; j_call: TRBJ2-1; v_call: TRBV4-2; clone_size: .
cdr3_nt: TGTGCCTGGAGGAGAAGAAATGAAAAACTGTTTTTT; cdr3_aa: CAWRRRNEKLFF; d_call: .; j_call: TRBJ1-4; v_call: TRBV30; clone_size: .
cdr3_nt: TGTGCCATCAGTGAGTCGCAAGGGGCTGGAAACACCATATATTTT; cdr3_aa: CAISESQGAGNTIYF; d_call: .; j_call: TRBJ1-3; v_call: TRBV10-3; clone_size: few
cdr3_nt: TGTGCCAGCAGCTTAGAAGGGACTAGGTCCTACAATGAGCAGTTCTTC; cdr3_aa: CASSLEGTRSYNEQFF; d_call: TRBD2; j_call: TRBJ2-1; v_call: TRBV13; clone_size: .
cdr3_nt: TGTGCCAGCAGTCAGTGGGTAAGCTCCTACAATGAGCAGTTCTTC; cdr3_aa: CASSQWVSSYNEQFF; d_call: .; j_call: TRBJ2-1; v_call: TRBV14; clone_size: few
cdr3_nt: TGTGCCACCAGCAGAGATGGGGGGCACACCGGGGAGCTGTTTTTT; cdr3_aa: CATSRDGGHTGELFF; d_call: .; j_call: TRBJ2-2; v_call: TRBV15; clone_size: .
cdr3_nt: TGCAGCGTCGAACACCCGGGACCCAAGGCGCAGTATTTT; cdr3_aa: CSVEHPGPKAQYF; d_call: .; j_call: TRBJ2-3; v_call: TRBV29-1; clone_size: few
cdr3_nt: TGTGCCAGCAGCGCTAGAGGCTCTGGGGCCAACGTCCTGACTTTC; cdr3_aa: CASSARGSGANVLTF; d_call: .; j_call: TRBJ2-6; v_call: TRBV9; clone_size: .
cdr3_nt: TGTGCCAGCAGCTTATCACTGAACACTGAAGCTTTCTTT; cdr3_aa: CASSLSLNTEAFF; d_call: .; j_call: TRBJ1-1; v_call: TRBV7-2; clone_size: few
cdr3_nt: TGCGCCAGCAGCCAAGCTGCCCGGACTAGCGGGGCCCACGAGCAGTACTTC; cdr3_aa: CASSQAARTSGAHEQYF; d_call: TRBD2; j_call: TRBJ2-7; v_call: TRBV4-1; clone_size: .
cdr3_nt: TGTGCCAGCAGCCCCCGCAGAGCAGATACGCAGTATTTT; cdr3_aa: CASSPRRADTQYF; d_call: .; j_call: TRBJ2-3; v_call: TRBV7-2; clone_size: .
cdr3_nt: TGCAGCGTTGATGGGTACAATGAGCAGTTCTTC; cdr3_aa: CSVDGYNEQFF; d_call: .; j_call: TRBJ2-1; v_call: TRBV29-1; clone_size: few
cdr3_nt: TGTGCCAGCAGCGCTGGACAGGGCACCTACAATGAGCAGTTCTTC; cdr3_aa: CASSAGQGTYNEQFF; d_call: TRBD1; j_call: TRBJ2-1; v_call: TRBV9; clone_size: few
cdr3_nt: TGTGCCTGGAGCAGATCGGGGTATCAGCCCCAGCATTTT; cdr3_aa: CAWSRSGYQPQHF; d_call: .; j_call: TRBJ1-5; v_call: TRBV30; clone_size: few
cdr3_nt: TGTGCCTGGAGACGTAGCTCCTACAATGAGCAGTTCTTC; cdr3_aa: CAWRRSSYNEQFF; d_call: .; j_call: TRBJ2-1; v_call: TRBV30; clone_size: few
cdr3_nt: TGTGCCAGCATCGCGGGACAGATCCTTTCCACTGAAGCTTTCTTT; cdr3_aa: CASIAGQILSTEAFF; d_call: TRBD1; j_call: TRBJ1-1; v_call: TRBV6-1; clone_size: .
cdr3_nt: TGCGCCAGCAGCCACGGGACAGGGGGAAATGAGCAGTTCTTC; cdr3_aa: CASSHGTGGNEQFF; d_call: TRBD1; j_call: TRBJ2-1; v_call: TRBV5-1; clone_size: .
cdr3_nt: TGTGCCAGCGTGAACCGGGACACCTTAGCCAAAAACATTCAGTACTTC; cdr3_aa: CASVNRDTLAKNIQYF; d_call: .; j_call: TRBJ2-4; v_call: TRBV21-1; clone_size: .
cdr3_nt: TGTGCCAGCAGCTTAGTAGGGACAGCTGAAGAGACCCAGTACTTC; cdr3_aa: CASSLVGTAEETQYF; d_call: TRBD1; j_call: TRBJ2-5; v_call: TRBV7-9; clone_size: few
cdr3_nt: TGTGCCAGCAGCGCCAATAAAGACGCTAACTATGGCTACACCTTC; cdr3_aa: CASSANKDANYGYTF; d_call: .; j_call: TRBJ1-2; v_call: TRBV7-2; clone_size: .
cdr3_nt: TGTGCCTGGAGTGTATCGTGGCTCTCCCACAACTATGGCTACACCTTC; cdr3_aa: CAWSVSWLSHNYGYTF; d_call: .; j_call: TRBJ1-2; v_call: TRBV30; clone_size: .
cdr3_nt: TGCAGCGCACACAGGGGGCCCTACAATGAGCAGTTCTTC; cdr3_aa: CSAHRGPYNEQFF; d_call: TRBD1; j_call: TRBJ2-1; v_call: TRBV29-1; clone_size: few
cdr3_nt: TGTGCCAGCAGTTTGAATATCGGGACATATGAAGCTTTCTTT; cdr3_aa: CASSLNIGTYEAFF; d_call: .; j_call: TRBJ1-1; v_call: TRBV27; clone_size: .
cdr3_nt: TGTGCCAGCTCACCACGTCCCGATAACTCCTACGAGCAGTACTTC; cdr3_aa: CASSPRPDNSYEQYF; d_call: .; j_call: TRBJ2-7; v_call: TRBV18; clone_size: .
cdr3_nt: TGTGCCAGCTCCGGGACAGGTTACAATGAGCAGTTCTTC; cdr3_aa: CASSGTGYNEQFF; d_call: TRBD1; j_call: TRBJ2-1; v_call: TRBV6-4; clone_size: once
cdr3_nt: TGTGCCAGCAGCTTACCTCCTTATTACTCCTACAATGAGCAGTTCTTC; cdr3_aa: CASSLPPYYSYNEQFF; d_call: .; j_call: TRBJ2-1; v_call: TRBV7-8; clone_size: few
cdr3_nt: TGCGCCAGCAGCCGTGAAGGAGGGGGCGCGGGAGATACGCAGTATTTT; cdr3_aa: CASSREGGGAGDTQYF; d_call: .; j_call: TRBJ2-3; v_call: TRBV4-1; clone_size: few
cdr3_nt: TGTGCCAGCAGTGTGCATGGCCGGGCCCAAGAGACCCAGTACTTC; cdr3_aa: CASSVHGRAQETQYF; d_call: .; j_call: TRBJ2-5; v_call: TRBV25-1; clone_size: few
cdr3_nt: TGTGCCAGCAGTGCCGGGACTAGCAACTACGAGCAGTACTTC; cdr3_aa: CASSAGTSNYEQYF; d_call: TRBD2; j_call: TRBJ2-7; v_call: TRBV25-1; clone_size: .
cdr3_nt: TGCAGCGTCCCCGATGGCTACACCTTC; cdr3_aa: CSVPDGYTF; d_call: .; j_call: TRBJ1-2; v_call: TRBV29-1; clone_size: .
cdr3_nt: TGTGCCAGCAGCTTGGACCTCCAAAACGATGAGCAGTACTTC; cdr3_aa: CASSLDLQNDEQYF; d_call: .; j_call: TRBJ2-7; v_call: TRBV7-9; clone_size: .
cdr3_nt: TGCAGCGTTGACCCGCAGGGGGCCACGCAGTATTTT; cdr3_aa: CSVDPQGATQYF; d_call: TRBD1; j_call: TRBJ2-3; v_call: TRBV29-1; clone_size: few
cdr3_nt: TGCAGCGTTGTGGGACAGAGCTCCTACAATGAGCAGTTCTTC; cdr3_aa: CSVVGQSSYNEQFF; d_call: TRBD1; j_call: TRBJ2-1; v_call: TRBV29-1; clone_size: .
cdr3_nt: TGTGCCAGCAGCGTCCGTCCCACCGGGGACTACAATGAGCAGTTCTTC; cdr3_aa: CASSVRPTGDYNEQFF; d_call: .; j_call: TRBJ2-1; v_call: TRBV9; clone_size: .
cdr3_nt: TGTGCCAGCAGCTTAGGAGGGACACTATACATGTCCTACGAGCAGTACTTC; cdr3_aa: CASSLGGTLYMSYEQYF; d_call: .; j_call: TRBJ2-7; v_call: TRBV7-9; clone_size: few
cdr3_nt: TGTGCCACCGCCGGGACAGGGGTTTACAATGAGCAGTTCTTC; cdr3_aa: CATAGTGVYNEQFF; d_call: TRBD1; j_call: TRBJ2-1; v_call: TRBV10-3; clone_size: .
cdr3_nt: TGTGCCAGCCGGGCAACTAGCGGGACCTCCCAAGAGACCCAGTACTTC; cdr3_aa: CASRATSGTSQETQYF; d_call: TRBD2; j_call: TRBJ2-5; v_call: TRBV4-2; clone_size: few
cdr3_nt: TGTGCCAGCAGTTACTCGAGAGTAACCCAAGAGACCCAGTACTTC; cdr3_aa: CASSYSRVTQETQYF; d_call: .; j_call: TRBJ2-5; v_call: TRBV6-6; clone_size: few
cdr3_nt: TGTGCCAGCAGCGTAGGACAGGACTGGACCTACGAGCAGTACTTC; cdr3_aa: CASSVGQDWTYEQYF; d_call: .; j_call: TRBJ2-7; v_call: TRBV9; clone_size: .
cdr3_nt: TGTGCCAGCAGTTCTCCACAGGGGAGGAACGAGCAGTACTTC; cdr3_aa: CASSSPQGRNEQYF; d_call: .; j_call: TRBJ2-7; v_call: TRBV28; clone_size: .
cdr3_nt: TGCGCCAGCAGCCACGGACGGCAGAGGGACTATGGCTACACCTTC; cdr3_aa: CASSHGRQRDYGYTF; d_call: .; j_call: TRBJ1-2; v_call: TRBV4-1; clone_size: .
cdr3_nt: TGTGCCATCGGGATCTTCGCGACAAACATTCAGTACTTC; cdr3_aa: CAIGIFATNIQYF; d_call: .; j_call: TRBJ2-4; v_call: TRBV6-1; clone_size: few
cdr3_nt: TGTGCCTGGAGTTGGGGACAGGGAAATGAAAAACTGTTTTTT; cdr3_aa: CAWSWGQGNEKLFF; d_call: TRBD1; j_call: TRBJ1-4; v_call: TRBV30; clone_size: .